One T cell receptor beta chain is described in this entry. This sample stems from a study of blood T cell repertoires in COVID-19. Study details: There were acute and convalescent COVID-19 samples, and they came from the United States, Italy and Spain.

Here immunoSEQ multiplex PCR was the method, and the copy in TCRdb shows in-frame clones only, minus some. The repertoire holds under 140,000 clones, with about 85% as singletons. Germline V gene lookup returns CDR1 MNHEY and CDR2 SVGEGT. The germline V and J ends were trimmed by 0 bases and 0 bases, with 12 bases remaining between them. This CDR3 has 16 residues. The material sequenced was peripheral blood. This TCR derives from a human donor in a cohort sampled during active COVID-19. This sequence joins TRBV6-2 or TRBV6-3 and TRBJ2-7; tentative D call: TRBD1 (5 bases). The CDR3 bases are TGTGCCAGCAGTTACTCCGACAGCAGATACTCCTACGAGCAGTACTTC. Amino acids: CASSYSDSRYSYEQYF.